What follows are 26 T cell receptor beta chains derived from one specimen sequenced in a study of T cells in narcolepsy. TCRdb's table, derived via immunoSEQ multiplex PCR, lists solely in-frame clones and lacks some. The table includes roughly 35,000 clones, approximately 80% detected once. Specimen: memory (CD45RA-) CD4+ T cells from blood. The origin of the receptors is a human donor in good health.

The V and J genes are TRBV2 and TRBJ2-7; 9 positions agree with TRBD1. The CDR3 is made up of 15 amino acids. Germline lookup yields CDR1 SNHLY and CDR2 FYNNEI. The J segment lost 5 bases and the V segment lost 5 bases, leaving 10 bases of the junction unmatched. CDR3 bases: TGTGCCAGCAGTTCGGGACAGGGTCAATTCCACGAGCAGTACTTC. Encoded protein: CASSSGQGQFHEQYF.

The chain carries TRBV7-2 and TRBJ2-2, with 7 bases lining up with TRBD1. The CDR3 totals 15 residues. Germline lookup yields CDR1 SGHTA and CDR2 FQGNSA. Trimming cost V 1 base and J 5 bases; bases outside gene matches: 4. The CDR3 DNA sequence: TGTGCCAGCAGCTTAGATAGGGGGCAAACCGGGGAGCTGTTTTTT. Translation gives CASSLDRGQTGELFF.

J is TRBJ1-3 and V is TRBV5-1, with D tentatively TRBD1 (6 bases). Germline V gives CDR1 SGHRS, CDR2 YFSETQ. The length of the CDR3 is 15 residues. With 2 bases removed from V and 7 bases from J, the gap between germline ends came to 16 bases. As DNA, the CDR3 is TGCGCCAGCAGCTTATCCCCTGGGGGGGCGAACACCATATATTTT. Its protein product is CASSLSPGGANTIYF.

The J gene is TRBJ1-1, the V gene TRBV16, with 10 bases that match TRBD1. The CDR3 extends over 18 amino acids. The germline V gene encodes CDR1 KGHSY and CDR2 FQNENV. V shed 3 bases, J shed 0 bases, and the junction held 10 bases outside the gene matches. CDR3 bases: TGTGCCAGCAGCCAGCGAAGGAGGACAGGGGGGTTGAACACTGAAGCTTTCTTT. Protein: CASSQRRRTGGLNTEAFF. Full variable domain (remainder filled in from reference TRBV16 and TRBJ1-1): GEEVAQTPKHLVRGEGQKAKLYCAPIKGHSYVFWYQQVLKNEFKFLISFQNENVFDETGMPKERFSAKCLPNSPCSLEIQATKLEDSAVYFCASSQRRRTGGLNTEAFFGQGTRLTVV.

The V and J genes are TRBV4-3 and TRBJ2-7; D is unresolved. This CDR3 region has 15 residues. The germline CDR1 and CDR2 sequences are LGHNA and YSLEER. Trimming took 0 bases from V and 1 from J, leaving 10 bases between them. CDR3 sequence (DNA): TGCGCCAGCAGCCAAGATAGGGCGAGATCCTACGAGCAGTACTTC. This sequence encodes CASSQDRARSYEQYF.

The CDR3 loop is CASSQAPGGTYGYTF. The CDR3 DNA follows: TGCGCCAGCAGCCAAGCACCAGGGGGAACCTATGGCTACACCTTC. The chain is built from TRBV4-1 and TRBJ1-2; the match to TRBD1 covers 7 bases. Trimming took 1 base from V and 4 from J; bases not matched to a gene: 6. CDR3 length: 15 amino acids. CDR1 is MGHRA and CDR2 is YSYEKL in the germline V gene.

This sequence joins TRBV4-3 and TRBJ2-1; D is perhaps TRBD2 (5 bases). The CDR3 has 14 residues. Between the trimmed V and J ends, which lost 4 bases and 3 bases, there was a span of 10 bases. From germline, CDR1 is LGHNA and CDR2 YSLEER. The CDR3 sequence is CASSPGNRYNEQFF. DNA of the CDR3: TGCGCCAGCAGCCCCGGGAACCGCTACAATGAGCAGTTCTTC.

The DNA for the CDR3 is TGTGCCAGCAGCTTAAGAGTAGCCTACAATGAGCAGTTCTTC. Translated: CASSLRVAYNEQFF. The chain carries TRBV11-1 and TRBJ2-1, with D unresolved. The CDR3 sequence is 14 residues long. CDR1 is SGHAT, CDR2 FQDESV, per germline (reference sequence). The germline V and J ends were trimmed by 2 bases and 2 bases, with 7 bases remaining between them.

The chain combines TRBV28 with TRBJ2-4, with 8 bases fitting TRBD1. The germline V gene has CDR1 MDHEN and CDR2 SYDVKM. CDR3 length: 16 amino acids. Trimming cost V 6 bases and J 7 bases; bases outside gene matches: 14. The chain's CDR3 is CASSRTSPRQGNIQYF. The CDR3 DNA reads TGTGCCAGCAGCCGTACCTCACCAAGACAGGGGAACATTCAGTACTTC.

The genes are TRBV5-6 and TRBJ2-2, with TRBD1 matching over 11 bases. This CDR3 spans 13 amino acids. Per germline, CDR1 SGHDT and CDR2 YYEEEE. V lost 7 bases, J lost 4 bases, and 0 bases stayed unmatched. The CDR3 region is CASGTGGTGELFF. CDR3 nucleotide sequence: TGTGCCAGCGGGACAGGGGGCACCGGGGAGCTGTTTTTT.

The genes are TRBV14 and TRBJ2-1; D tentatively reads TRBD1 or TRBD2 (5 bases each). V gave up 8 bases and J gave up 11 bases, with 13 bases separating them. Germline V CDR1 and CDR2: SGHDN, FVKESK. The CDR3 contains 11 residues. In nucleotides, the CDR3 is TGTGCCAGCCGCGCCGGGACCCAGCAGTTCTTC. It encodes CASRAGTQQFF.

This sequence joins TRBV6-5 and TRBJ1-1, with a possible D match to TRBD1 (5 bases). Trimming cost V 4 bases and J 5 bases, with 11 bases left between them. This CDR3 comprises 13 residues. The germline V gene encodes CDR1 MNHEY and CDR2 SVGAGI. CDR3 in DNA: TGTGCCAGCAGTTTACCCGGGGGGACTGAAGCTTTCTTT. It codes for CASSLPGGTEAFF.

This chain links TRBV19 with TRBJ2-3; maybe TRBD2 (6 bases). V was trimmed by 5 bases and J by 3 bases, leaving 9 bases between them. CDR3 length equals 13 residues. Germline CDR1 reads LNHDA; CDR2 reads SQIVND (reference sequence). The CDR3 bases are TGTGCCAGTAGTCGGGGGAAAACAGATACGCAGTATTTT. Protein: CASSRGKTDTQYF.

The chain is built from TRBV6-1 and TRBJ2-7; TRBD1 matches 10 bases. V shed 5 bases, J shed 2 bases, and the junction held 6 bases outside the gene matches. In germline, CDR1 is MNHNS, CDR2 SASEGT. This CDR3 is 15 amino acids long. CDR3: CASSHEGQGPYEQYF. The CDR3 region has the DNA TGTGCCAGCAGTCATGAGGGACAGGGGCCCTACGAGCAGTACTTC.

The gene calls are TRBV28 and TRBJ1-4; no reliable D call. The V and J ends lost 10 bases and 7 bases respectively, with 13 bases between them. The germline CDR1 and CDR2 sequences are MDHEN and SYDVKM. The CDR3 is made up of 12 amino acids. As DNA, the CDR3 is TGTGCCACCGAGGGCTTCCGTGAAAAACTGTTTTTT. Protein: CATEGFREKLFF.

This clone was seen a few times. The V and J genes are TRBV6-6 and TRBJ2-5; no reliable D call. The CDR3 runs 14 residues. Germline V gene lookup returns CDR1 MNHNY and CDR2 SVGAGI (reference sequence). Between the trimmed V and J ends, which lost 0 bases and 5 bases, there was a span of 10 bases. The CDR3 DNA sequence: TGTGCCAGCAGTTACTCATTTTTTTCGGAGACCCAGTACTTC. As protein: CASSYSFFSETQYF.

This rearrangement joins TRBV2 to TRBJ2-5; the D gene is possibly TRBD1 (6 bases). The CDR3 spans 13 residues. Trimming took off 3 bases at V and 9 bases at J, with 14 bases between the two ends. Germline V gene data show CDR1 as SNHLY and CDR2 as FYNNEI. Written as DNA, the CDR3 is TGTGCCAGCAGTGATAGGACAGTGAACCCCCAGTACTTC. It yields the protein CASSDRTVNPQYF.

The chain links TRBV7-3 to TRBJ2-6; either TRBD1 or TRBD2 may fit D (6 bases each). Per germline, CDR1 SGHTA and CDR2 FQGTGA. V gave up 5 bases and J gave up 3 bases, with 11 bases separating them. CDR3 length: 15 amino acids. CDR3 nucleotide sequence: TGTGCCAGCAGCGTACAGGGAGGTGGGGCCAACGTCCTGACTTTC. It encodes CASSVQGGGANVLTF. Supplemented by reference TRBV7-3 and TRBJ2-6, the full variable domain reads GAGVSQTPSNKVTEKGKYVELRCDPISGHTALYWYRQSLGQGPEFLIYFQGTGAADDSGLPNDRFFAVRPEGSVSTLKIQRTERGDSAVYLCASSVQGGGANVLTFGAGSRLTVL.

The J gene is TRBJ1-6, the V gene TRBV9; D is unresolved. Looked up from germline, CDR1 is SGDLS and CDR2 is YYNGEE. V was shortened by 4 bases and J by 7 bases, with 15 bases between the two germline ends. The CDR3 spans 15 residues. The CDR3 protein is CASSRFDNGNSPLHF. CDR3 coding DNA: TGTGCCAGCAGCCGCTTCGACAACGGGAATTCACCCCTCCACTTT.

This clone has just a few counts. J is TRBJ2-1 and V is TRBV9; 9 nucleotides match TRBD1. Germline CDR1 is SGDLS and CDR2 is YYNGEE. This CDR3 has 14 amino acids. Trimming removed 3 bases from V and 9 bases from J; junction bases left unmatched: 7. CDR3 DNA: TGTGCCAGCAGCGCCGTACAGGGGGCGAGTGAGCAGTTCTTC. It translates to CASSAVQGASEQFF.

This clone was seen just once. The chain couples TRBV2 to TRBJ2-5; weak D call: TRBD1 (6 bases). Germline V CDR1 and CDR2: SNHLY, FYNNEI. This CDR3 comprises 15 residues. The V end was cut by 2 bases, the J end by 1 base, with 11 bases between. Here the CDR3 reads CASSESGGSQETQYF. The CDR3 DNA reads TGTGCCAGCAGTGAAAGTGGGGGCTCCCAAGAGACCCAGTACTTC.

The chain's CDR3 is CASSRTDTQYF. The CDR3 DNA reads as TGTGCCAGCTCACGTACAGATACGCAGTATTTT. The gene calls are TRBV18 and TRBJ2-3, with D unresolved. Germline V CDR1 and CDR2: KGHSH, LQKENI. The CDR3 contains 11 residues. Deletions cut 4 bases from V and 3 bases from J, with 2 bases between.

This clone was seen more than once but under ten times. CDR3 amino acids: CAWSVLPTSASTDTQYF. The CDR3 DNA follows: TGTGCCTGGAGTGTACTACCCACTAGCGCGAGCACAGATACGCAGTATTTT. The gene calls are TRBV30 and TRBJ2-3; 7 nucleotides align to TRBD2. This CDR3 comprises 17 residues. Germline V gene sequence: CDR1 GTSNPN, CDR2 SVGIG (reference sequence). V trimming: 0 bases; J trimming: 0 bases; junction bases outside the gene matches: 9.

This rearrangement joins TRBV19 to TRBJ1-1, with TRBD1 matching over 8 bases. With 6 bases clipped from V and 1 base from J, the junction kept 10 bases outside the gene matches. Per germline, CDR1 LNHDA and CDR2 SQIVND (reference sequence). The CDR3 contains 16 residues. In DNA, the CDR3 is TGTGCCAGTAGGGTCTTTACCGGGACAGGGAACACTGAAGCTTTCTTT. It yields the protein CASRVFTGTGNTEAFF.

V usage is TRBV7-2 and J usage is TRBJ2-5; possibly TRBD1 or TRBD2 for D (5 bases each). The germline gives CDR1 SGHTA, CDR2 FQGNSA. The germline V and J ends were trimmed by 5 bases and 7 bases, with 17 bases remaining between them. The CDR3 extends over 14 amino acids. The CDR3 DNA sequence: TGTGCCAGCAGCCCGGGACGGACCCCCGGGACCCAGTACTTC. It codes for CASSPGRTPGTQYF.

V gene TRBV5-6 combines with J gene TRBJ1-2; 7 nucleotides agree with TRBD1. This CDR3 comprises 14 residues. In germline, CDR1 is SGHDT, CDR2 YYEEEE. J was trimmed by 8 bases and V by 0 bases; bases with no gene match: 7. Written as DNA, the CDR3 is TGTGCCAGCAGCTTGGGAGTGACAGGGACCGGCTACACCTTC. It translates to CASSLGVTGTGYTF.